This T cell receptor (beta chain) is from a study of PD-1 blockade in classical Hodgkin lymphoma. Clones were read by immunoSEQ multiplex PCR, and TCRdb kept only the in-frame ones, dropping some. Of approximately 6,900 clones in the sample, 86% were seen once. This clone was seen once. An end of the junction differs from the germline gene, which may be a read error. Each patient experienced a relapse that followed autologous stem cell transplantation, and brentuximab vedotin exposure varied. The receptor's source is a human donor with classical Hodgkin lymphoma. The specimen was peripheral blood mononuclear cells (PBMCs), collected before the second cycle of nivolumab.

This CDR3 is CASTRGPSRANVLTF. CDR3 coding DNA: TGTGCCAGCACTCGAGGCCCCTCTCGGGCCAACGTCCTGACTTTC. J is TRBJ2-6 and V is TRBV2, with D uncertain. There are 15 residues in the CDR3. CDR1 and CDR2 (germline): SNHLY, FYNNEI.